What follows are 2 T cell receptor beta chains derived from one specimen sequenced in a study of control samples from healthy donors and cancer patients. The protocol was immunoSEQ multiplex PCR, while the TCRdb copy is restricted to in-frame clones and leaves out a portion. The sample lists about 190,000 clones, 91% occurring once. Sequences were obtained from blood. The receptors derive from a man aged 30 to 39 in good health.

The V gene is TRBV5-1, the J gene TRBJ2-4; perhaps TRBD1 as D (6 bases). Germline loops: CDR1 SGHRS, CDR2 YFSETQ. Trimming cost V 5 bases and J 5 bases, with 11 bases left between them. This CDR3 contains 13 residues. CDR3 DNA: TGCGCCAGCAGTACAGGGAAGGAAAACATTCAGTACTTC. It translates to CASSTGKENIQYF.

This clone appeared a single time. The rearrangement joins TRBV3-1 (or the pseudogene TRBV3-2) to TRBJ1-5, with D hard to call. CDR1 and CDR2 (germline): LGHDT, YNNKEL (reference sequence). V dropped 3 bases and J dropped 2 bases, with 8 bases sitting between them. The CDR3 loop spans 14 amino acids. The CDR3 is CASSQGSGNQPQHF. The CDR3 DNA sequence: TGTGCCAGCAGCCAGGGGAGCGGCAATCAGCCCCAGCATTTT.